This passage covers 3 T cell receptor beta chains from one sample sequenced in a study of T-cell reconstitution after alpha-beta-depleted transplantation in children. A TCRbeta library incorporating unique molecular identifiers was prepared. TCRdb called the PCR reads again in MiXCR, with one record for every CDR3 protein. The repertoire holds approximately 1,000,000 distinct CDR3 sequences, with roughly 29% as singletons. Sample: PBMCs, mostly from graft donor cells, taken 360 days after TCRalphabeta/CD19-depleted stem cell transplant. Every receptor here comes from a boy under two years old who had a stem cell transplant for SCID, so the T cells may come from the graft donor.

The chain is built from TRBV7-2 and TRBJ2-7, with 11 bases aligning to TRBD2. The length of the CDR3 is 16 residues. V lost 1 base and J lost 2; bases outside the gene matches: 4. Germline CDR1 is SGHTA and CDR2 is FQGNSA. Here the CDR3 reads CASSLGGLAAPYEQYF. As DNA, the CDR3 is TGTGCCAGCAGCTTAGGGGGACTAGCGGCGCCCTACGAGCAGTACTTC. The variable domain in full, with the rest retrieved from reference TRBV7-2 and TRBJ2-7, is GAGVSQSPSNKVTEKGKDVELRCDPISGHTALYWYRQSLGQGLEFLIYFQGNSAPDKSGLPSDRFSAERTGGSVSTLTIQRTQQEDSAVYLCASSLGGLAAPYEQYFGPGTRLTVT.

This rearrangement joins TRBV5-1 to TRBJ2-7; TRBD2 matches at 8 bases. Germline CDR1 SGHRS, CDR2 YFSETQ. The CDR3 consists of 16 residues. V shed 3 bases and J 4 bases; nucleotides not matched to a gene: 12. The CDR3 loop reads CASSSSGERGRYEQYF. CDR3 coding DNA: TGCGCCAGCAGCTCCTCCGGTGAGCGGGGGAGGTACGAGCAGTACTTC.

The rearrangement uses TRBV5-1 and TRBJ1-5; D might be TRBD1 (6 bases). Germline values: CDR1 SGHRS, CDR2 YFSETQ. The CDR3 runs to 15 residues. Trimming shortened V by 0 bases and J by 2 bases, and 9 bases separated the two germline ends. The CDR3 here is CASSLGGGRNQPQHF. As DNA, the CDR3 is TGCGCCAGCAGCTTGGGCGGGGGCCGCAATCAGCCCCAGCATTTT.